This T cell receptor (beta chain) appears in the sequencing data of a study of T-cell reconstitution after alpha-beta-depleted transplantation in children. Study results and caveats: After transplant, at about two months, alpha-beta T cells were reportedly derived from several hundred expanded graft clones. T-cell numbers and diversity, one year after transplant, stemmed largely from T cells that were newly produced. Surviving thymic progenitors and recipient T cells were the source of high TCRbeta diversity at day 60 in some patients.

In its sample, this clonotype was seen a few times. Its matching antigen is unknown. This sample's TCRbeta library carried unique molecular identifier barcodes. MiXCR was run by TCRdb on the PCR reads, yielding one entry per CDR3 protein. The data contain about 870,000 distinct CDR3 sequences, roughly 16% of them singletons. V shed 3 bases and J shed 0 bases, with 9 bases lying between them. The CDR3 loop spans 14 amino acids. The germline CDR1 and CDR2 sequences are SGHRS and YFSETQ. This receptor was obtained from a male patient aged 5 to 17 who had a stem cell transplant for acute lymphoblastic leukemia, so the T cells may come from the graft donor. The chain has TRBV5-1 and TRBJ1-1; a possible D gene is TRBD1 (6 bases). This specimen consisted of PBMCs, mostly from graft donor cells, obtained 360 days after TCRalphabeta/CD19-depleted stem cell transplant. The CDR3 loop is CASSSDSLNTEAFF. The CDR3 DNA follows: TGCGCCAGCAGCTCGGACAGTTTGAACACTGAAGCTTTCTTT. Drawing the rest from reference TRBV5-1 and TRBJ1-1, the complete variable domain is KAGVTQTPRYLIKTRGQQVTLSCSPISGHRSVSWYQQTPGQGLQFLFEYFSETQRNKGNFPGRFSGRQFSNSRSEMNVSTLELGDSALYLCASSSDSLNTEAFFGQGTRLTVV.